This section outlines one TCR beta chain sequence together with its context. Germline V gene data show CDR1 as SGHTS and CDR2 as YDEGEE. The ends were cut back, 1 base at V and 3 bases at J, with 11 bases in the middle. CDR3 size: 15 residues. Libraries were prepared by immunoSEQ multiplex PCR; TCRdb keeps only in-frame clonotypes and omits some of them. The sample lists about 230,000 clones; more than 75% were seen once. These data belong to a study of blood T cell repertoires in COVID-19. Study in general: PBMCs, B-cell-depleted T cells, or T cells were the source of the cDNA or gDNA that made up the material.

This clonotype was sampled from a middle-aged man with acute or convalescent COVID-19. The sample consisted of peripheral blood. The J gene is TRBJ1-5, the V gene TRBV5-8; D unclear. The CDR3: CASSLSGNFNQPQHF. In DNA form, the CDR3 reads TGTGCCAGCAGCTTGTCGGGTAATTTCAATCAGCCCCAGCATTTT.